A selection of T cell receptor beta chains follows, all from one sample in a study of T-cell memory formation after mild COVID-19. TCRdb fed the 5' RACE reads into MiXCR, producing one record per CDR3 protein. The table has about 90,000 distinct CDR3 sequences, 13% seen once. The source material was PBMCs or a T cell subset sorted from them (not recorded which). The origin of the receptors is an adult woman who had mild COVID-19 (a few samples of this study predate the infection). Cell type and time point are not known. The CDR3 runs from the conserved cysteine through the conserved F or W. A D gene is named only where the DNA matches it firmly. Size tells how often a clone was seen (once, few, many) or the class of an expanded clone, and some rows leave it out.

j_call,v_call,clone_size,d_call,cdr3_nt,cdr3_aa
TRBJ2-7,TRBV20-1,.,.,TGCAGTGCTAGAGATCGGCAGCCCCATACGGCGCAGTACTTC,CSARDRQPHTAQYF
TRBJ2-1,TRBV5-4,few,.,TGTGCCAGCAGCGGGACCCCGTCCCATGAGCAGTTCTTC,CASSGTPSHEQFF
TRBJ2-1,TRBV20-1,.,TRBD2,TGCAGTGCTAGGGGCACTAGCGGGAGTAGTTTCGGTGATGAGCAGTTCTTC,CSARGTSGSSFGDEQFF
TRBJ2-7,TRBV7-2,few,TRBD1,TGTGCCAGCAGCTACCCCCGGGACAGGCAAGGCTACGAGCAGTACTTC,CASSYPRDRQGYEQYF
TRBJ2-7,TRBV5-6,few,.,TGTGCCAGCAGCTTGGGGATCCGCAGCGGCTACGAGCAGTACTTC,CASSLGIRSGYEQYF
TRBJ2-7,TRBV6-5,few,.,TGTGCCAGCAGTTACGGTGATGAGCAGTACTTC,CASSYGDEQYF
TRBJ2-3,TRBV10-3,few,TRBD1,TGTGCCATCAGCGACAGGGTGAGCGGCACAGATACGCAGTATTTT,CAISDRVSGTDTQYF
TRBJ2-7,TRBV11-2,.,.,TGTGCCAGCAGCTTAGACGAGTGGGGTCGGGGAATTGACACCTACGAGCAGTACTTC,CASSLDEWGRGIDTYEQYF
TRBJ1-1,TRBV5-5,few,TRBD1,TGTGCCAGCAGCTTGCTACCTTCCGGGACAGGGGATGAAGCTTTCTTT,CASSLLPSGTGDEAFF
TRBJ2-1,TRBV7-9,few,.,TGTGCCAGCAGCTTAGTGCGGGTGGGGCCAGAAGACAATGAGCAGTTCTTC,CASSLVRVGPEDNEQFF
TRBJ2-7,TRBV14,few,TRBD1,TGTGCCAGCAGCCATTTCCGGACAGGGATTTCCTACGAGCAGTACTTC,CASSHFRTGISYEQYF
TRBJ2-4,TRBV25-1,.,TRBD1,TGTGCCAGCAGTGAATGGGGGACAGGGTTGGCCAAAAACATTCAGTACTTC,CASSEWGTGLAKNIQYF
TRBJ2-7,TRBV4-3,few,TRBD2,TGCGCCAGCAGCCAAGAGTGGACTAGCGGATCACCATCCTACGAGCAGTACTTC,CASSQEWTSGSPSYEQYF